This T cell receptor (beta chain) was identified during a study of T cell repertoires in cytomegalovirus infection. The CDR3 totals 14 residues. Germline V gene lookup returns CDR1 DFQATT and CDR2 SNEGSKA (reference sequence). V shed 6 bases, J shed 0 bases, and the junction held 6 bases outside the gene matches. TCRdb ran MiXCR on the reads and lists one entry per CDR3 protein. The table records roughly 640,000 distinct CDR3 sequences, 24% of them present only once. The chain carries TRBV20-1 and TRBJ1-2, with 8 bases identical to TRBD1. This TCR derives from a human donor in good health (CMV status not recorded). Some clones in this sample may be carry-over from other donors' samples. Sequences were obtained from CD8+ T cells from PBMCs. The CDR3 DNA is TGCAGTGCAAGACAGGGGATAACTAACTATGGCTACACCTTC. It encodes CSARQGITNYGYTF.